What follows are 14 T cell receptor beta chains derived from one specimen sequenced in a study of OX40 agonist ivuxolimab in advanced cancers. Sequencing was performed with immunoSEQ multiplex PCR; in TCRdb, only in-frame clones are kept and a portion is missing. This table has approximately 70,000 clones, 80% to 95% appearing once. The input for sequencing was CD4+ or CD8+ T cells sorted from blood, taken in a trial of the OX40 agonist ivuxolimab. All receptors come from an adult with an advanced solid tumor such as melanoma, head and neck, liver or kidney cancer.

The rearrangement joins TRBV4-1 to TRBJ1-5; tentative D call: TRBD1 (6 bases). The ends were cut back, 3 bases at V and 3 bases at J, with 12 bases in the middle. The CDR3 consists of 15 residues. Germline loops: CDR1 MGHRA, CDR2 YSYEKL. The CDR3: CASSQGAGNNQPQHF. CDR3 bases: TGCGCCAGCAGCCAGGGGGCGGGTAACAATCAGCCCCAGCATTTT.

The chain employs TRBV7-6 and TRBJ1-3, with D unresolved. The CDR3 consists of 19 residues. The germline V gene has CDR1 SGHVS and CDR2 FNYEAQ. Trimming removed 1 base from V and 0 bases from J, with 19 bases in between. For the CDR3, the DNA is TGTGCCAGCAGCTTAGTTAGGGCTTCAGTTCGGCCCTCTGGAAACACCATATATTTT. It codes for CASSLVRASVRPSGNTIYF.

The rearrangement joins TRBV21-1 to TRBJ1-4. TRBV21-1 counts as a pseudogene. The length of the CDR3 is 11 residues. This chain's CDR3 is CASSSREKLFF. DNA of the CDR3: TGTGCCAGCAGCTCGAGGGAAAAACTGTTTTTT.

For the CDR3, the DNA is TGTGCCAGCGCCTCCGGGACAGGGTACGATGGCTACACCTTC. Protein product: CASASGTGYDGYTF. The chain is built from TRBV6-4 and TRBJ1-2, with 9 bases lining up with TRBD1. The CDR3 is 14 amino acids. Germline CDR1 is MRHNA and CDR2 is SNTAGT. V trimming: 8 bases; J trimming: 6 bases; junction bases outside the gene matches: 10.

The genes are TRBV4-1 and TRBJ2-3, with 8 nucleotides matching TRBD2. Per the germline V gene, CDR1 is MGHRA and CDR2 is YSYEKL. The CDR3 totals 16 residues. Unmatched junction bases numbered 6, after V lost 0 bases and J lost 4 bases. This CDR3 reads CASSQDEREGADTQYF. The DNA of the CDR3 is TGCGCCAGCAGCCAAGATGAACGGGAGGGGGCAGATACGCAGTATTTT.

The chain carries TRBV5-5 and TRBJ2-1; 11 nucleotides agree with TRBD2. The CDR3 length is 18 residues. Unmatched junction bases numbered 6, after V lost 1 base and J lost 0 bases. Germline V gene lookup returns CDR1 SGHKS and CDR2 YYEKEE (reference sequence). CDR3 protein: CASSLIAGGLSSYNEQFF. For the CDR3, the DNA is TGTGCCAGCAGCTTGATAGCGGGGGGGCTCAGCTCCTACAATGAGCAGTTCTTC.

The chain joins TRBV27 to TRBJ1-2; 8 bases are shared with TRBD1. The CDR3 covers 15 residues. V shed 8 bases, J shed 4 bases, and the junction held 12 bases outside the gene matches. Germline CDR1 reads MNHEY; CDR2 reads SMNVEV (reference sequence). The CDR3 loop is CASSFLRGQFYGYTF. CDR3 sequence (DNA): TGTGCCAGCTCCTTCCTCAGGGGGCAATTCTATGGCTACACCTTC.

The chain combines TRBV30 with TRBJ2-7; D unresolved. Trimming removed 6 bases at V and 3 bases at J, with 18 bases between. CDR3 size: 14 residues. Germline V CDR1 and CDR2: GTSNPN, SVGIG (reference sequence). CDR3 sequence: CACRPISRFYEQYF. CDR3 DNA sequence: TGTGCCTGCCGACCTATTAGTCGGTTCTACGAGCAGTACTTC.

This chain uses TRBV28 with TRBJ1-2; the D gene is possibly TRBD1 (5 bases). CDR1 MDHEN and CDR2 SYDVKM come from the germline V gene. The CDR3 is 14 residues long. Trimming took 6 bases from V and 4 from J, leaving 15 bases between them. The CDR3 sequence is CASSLQGPSYGYTF. The CDR3 coding sequence is TGTGCCAGCAGCCTTCAGGGCCCTAGCTATGGCTACACCTTC.

A single count supports this clone. V usage is TRBV4-3 and J usage is TRBJ1-3; D gene ambiguous. This CDR3 has 17 residues. V was pared by 5 bases and J by 9 bases, with 26 bases between. Germline V gene sequence: CDR1 LGHNA, CDR2 YSLEER. Here the CDR3 reads CASSYSEAGPGGGTIYF. The CDR3 bases are TGCGCCAGCAGCTATTCCGAGGCAGGACCAGGCGGAGGCACCATATATTTT.

This sequence joins TRBV5-6 and TRBJ2-7; D remains ambiguous. This CDR3 is 11 amino acids long. Germline loops: CDR1 SGHDT, CDR2 YYEEEE. Trimming removed 1 base at V and 5 bases at J, with 4 bases between. The CDR3 DNA reads as TGTGCCAGCAGCTTGTTTCACGAGCAGTACTTC. Protein product: CASSLFHEQYF.

This clone was seen just once. CDR3 protein: CASSQDPGLAPSTDTQYF. The CDR3, as DNA: TGCGCCAGCAGCCAAGACCCGGGACTAGCGCCGAGCACAGATACGCAGTATTTT. V and J are TRBV4-3 and TRBJ2-3, with 10 bases fitting TRBD2. Per germline, CDR1 LGHNA and CDR2 YSLEER. This CDR3 has 18 residues. The junction had 6 bases not matched to a gene; V was cut back by 0 bases and J by 0 bases.

This rearrangement joins TRBV7-6 to TRBJ2-7; TRBD2 matches at 11 bases. Germline assignment: CDR1 SGHVS and CDR2 FNYEAQ. The CDR3 totals 17 residues. The V gene end was trimmed by 1 base and the J gene end by 0 bases; junction bases not matched to a gene: 5. The CDR3 DNA reads TGTGCCAGCAGCTTAGGCCTAGCGGGAGGCTCCTCCTACGAGCAGTACTTC. As protein: CASSLGLAGGSSYEQYF.

This clone was detected once. The chain combines TRBV2 with TRBJ2-7; 7 nucleotides agree with TRBD1. The CDR3 consists of 14 residues. Losses at the gene ends were 7 bases for V and 3 bases for J; bases not matched to a gene: 9. Germline CDR1 and CDR2: SNHLY and FYNNEI. CDR3 DNA sequence: TGTGCCAGCAAAGCCGGCTGGGACAGCTACGAGCAGTACTTC. Protein sequence: CASKAGWDSYEQYF.